The 22 T cell receptor beta chains reported below all come from one sample, sequenced in a study of blood T cell repertoires in COVID-19. Using immunoSEQ multiplex PCR, the repertoire was profiled, and TCRdb retains in-frame clones only, with some absent. The data show about 430,000 clones, around 89% seen once. The sequencing input was PBMCs or T cells enriched from blood (not recorded which). Receptors were obtained from a man aged 30 to 39 who had recovered from COVID-19.

V and J are TRBV5-6 and TRBJ2-1, with D tentatively TRBD2 (6 bases). V was trimmed by 3 bases and J by 0 bases, leaving 10 bases between them. This CDR3 comprises 15 residues. From germline, CDR1 is SGHDT and CDR2 YYEEEE. The DNA of the CDR3 is TGTGCCAGCAGCTGGGGACTCTCCTCCTACAATGAGCAGTTCTTC. It yields the protein CASSWGLSSYNEQFF. Filled out from reference TRBV5-6 and TRBJ2-1, the complete variable domain reads DAGVTQSPTHLIKTRGQQVTLRCSPKSGHDTVSWYQQALGQGPQFIFQYYEEEERQRGNFPDRFSGHQFPNYSSELNVNALLLGDSALYLCASSWGLSSYNEQFFGPGTRLTVL.

The V call is TRBV27, the J call TRBJ2-3, with TRBD2 matching 11 bases. This CDR3 has 16 amino acids. Germline V gene data show CDR1 as MNHEY and CDR2 as SMNVEV (reference sequence). The J segment lost 6 bases and the V segment lost 5 bases, leaving 10 bases of the junction unmatched. In nucleotides, the CDR3 is TGTGCCAGCAGTGCCCGGGGTAGCGGGAGGGCCGATACGCAGTATTTT. Translating it yields CASSARGSGRADTQYF.

This rearrangement joins TRBV12-3 or TRBV12-4 to TRBJ2-5; TRBD2 matches at 7 bases. The CDR3 contains 13 residues. V was pared by 6 bases and J by 7 bases, with 8 bases of the junction left unmatched. The CDR3 protein is CASSQGTGGTQYF. The CDR3 bases are TGTGCCAGCAGCCAAGGGACGGGAGGGACCCAGTACTTC.

The rearrangement links TRBV7-2 to TRBJ1-5, with 9 bases lining up with TRBD1. This CDR3 spans 16 amino acids. J lost 4 bases, V lost 5 bases, and 9 bases had no gene match. In germline, CDR1 is SGHTA, CDR2 FQGNSA. The CDR3 loop reads CASSPGQGLSNQPQHF. DNA for the CDR3: TGTGCCAGCAGCCCGGGACAGGGTCTGTCGAATCAGCCCCAGCATTTT. The full variable domain, rest sourced from reference TRBV7-2 and TRBJ1-5, is GAGVSQSPSNKVTEKGKDVELRCDPISGHTALYWYRQSLGQGLEFLIYFQGNSAPDKSGLPSDRFSAERTGGSVSTLTIQRTQQEDSAVYLCASSPGQGLSNQPQHFGDGTRLSIL.

The chain is built from TRBV23-1 and TRBJ2-7, with TRBD1 matching 7 bases. TRBV23-1 is assigned to the ORF class and has an uncertain function. V lost 0 bases to trimming and J lost 5 bases; unmatched junction nucleotides: 7. The CDR3 is made up of 15 amino acids. In nucleotides, the CDR3 is TGCGCCAGCAGTCAATCACCGGGACAGTATGACGAGCAGTACTTC. Amino acid sequence: CASSQSPGQYDEQYF.

This rearrangement joins TRBV6-5 to TRBJ1-5; D is unresolved. CDR3 length: 13 residues. From germline, CDR1 is MNHEY and CDR2 SVGAGI. With 0 bases removed from V and 7 bases from J, the gap between germline ends came to 7 bases. The CDR3: CASSYSIGQPQHF. Written as DNA, the CDR3 is TGTGCCAGCAGTTACTCGATCGGGCAGCCCCAGCATTTT.

The gene calls are TRBV10-3 and TRBJ1-3; 7 bases map to TRBD1. CDR3 length: 15 residues. CDR1 is ENHRY and CDR2 is SYGVKD in the germline V gene. V was pared by 3 bases and J by 3 bases, with 5 bases of the junction left unmatched. For the CDR3, the DNA is TGTGCCATCAGTGACACAGGGGTCTTTGGAAACACCATATATTTT. Protein: CAISDTGVFGNTIYF.

This clone showed up just once. The V call is TRBV19, the J call TRBJ1-4; TRBD1 is a possible D gene (5 bases). With 11 bases removed from V and 10 bases from J, the gap between germline ends came to 20 bases. The germline gives CDR1 LNHDA, CDR2 SQIVND (reference sequence). The CDR3 runs to 13 residues. This CDR3 reads CAGGDGGSGKLFF. Written as DNA, the CDR3 is TGTGCCGGAGGGGACGGCGGGAGTGGAAAACTGTTTTTT. Based on the CDR3 plus reference TRBV19 and TRBJ1-4, the full variable domain is DGGITQSPKYLFRKEGQNVTLSCEQNLNHDAMYWYRQDPGQGLRLIYYSQIVNDFQKGDIAEGYSVSREKKESFPLTVTSAQKNPTAFYLCAGGDGGSGKLFFGSGTQLSVL.

V gene TRBV6-5 combines with J gene TRBJ1-5, with a tentative D call TRBD1 (6 bases). The CDR3 consists of 14 residues. The germline CDR1 and CDR2 sequences are MNHEY and SVGAGI. The ends were cut back, 8 bases at V and 5 bases at J, with 16 bases in the middle. The CDR3: CASGLQGRDQPQHF. CDR3 in DNA: TGTGCCAGCGGGCTACAGGGAAGGGATCAGCCCCAGCATTTT.

The V call is TRBV3-1 (or the pseudogene TRBV3-2), the J call TRBJ1-4, with D possibly matching TRBD1 (5 bases). Germline V gene data show CDR1 as LGHDT and CDR2 as YNNKEL (reference sequence). This CDR3 has 15 residues. Trimming cost V 1 base and J 4 bases, with 10 bases left between them. The CDR3 loop reads CASSQGAGHNEKLFF. CDR3 sequence (DNA): TGTGCCAGCAGCCAAGGGGCAGGGCATAATGAAAAACTGTTTTTT.

The chain recombines TRBV7-9 with TRBJ2-7; possible D gene TRBD1, 6 bases. The V end was cut by 5 bases, the J end by 5 bases, with 16 bases between. This CDR3 region has 14 residues. The germline V gene has CDR1 SEHNR and CDR2 FQNEAQ (reference sequence). CDR3: CASSPTGPEDEQYF. DNA of the CDR3: TGTGCCAGCAGCCCTACAGGGCCAGAGGACGAGCAGTACTTC.

The rearrangement links TRBV5-6 to TRBJ2-1, with 10 bases identical to TRBD2. In germline, CDR1 is SGHDT, CDR2 YYEEEE. The CDR3 length is 16 residues. The ends lost 4 bases at V and 0 bases at J; junction bases unmatched: 4. CDR3 sequence reads: CASSKGLASSYNEQFF. CDR3 coding DNA: TGTGCCAGCAGCAAGGGACTAGCGAGCTCCTACAATGAGCAGTTCTTC.

The chain is built from TRBV19 and TRBJ1-5, with 8 bases aligning to TRBD1. The V gene end was trimmed by 6 bases and the J gene end by 5 bases; junction bases not matched to a gene: 9. This CDR3 spans 15 amino acids. The germline gives CDR1 LNHDA, CDR2 SQIVND (reference sequence). CDR3 nucleotides: TGTGCCAGTAGCGATTCAGGGGGCTGGGATCAGCCCCAGCATTTT. Protein sequence: CASSDSGGWDQPQHF.

This clone was detected only once. J is TRBJ1-4 and V is TRBV18; D unresolved. V shed 0 bases and J shed 8 bases, with 7 bases lying between them. The CDR3 length is 13 residues. Germline V lookup: CDR1 KGHSH, CDR2 LQKENI. CDR3 region: CASSPPTREKLFF. CDR3 nucleotide sequence: TGTGCCAGCTCACCACCGACTCGGGAAAAACTGTTTTTT.

The V and J genes are TRBV6-5 and TRBJ1-2; 9 bases agree with TRBD1. Losses at the gene ends were 2 bases for V and 3 bases for J; bases not matched to a gene: 1. Germline V gene data show CDR1 as MNHEY and CDR2 as SVGAGI. The CDR3 runs 14 residues. The CDR3 here is CASSYDRGDYGYTF. The CDR3 nucleotides are TGTGCCAGCAGTTACGACAGGGGGGACTATGGCTACACCTTC.

V is TRBV5-1 and J is TRBJ1-1; tentatively, D is TRBD1 (6 bases). V dropped 3 bases and J dropped 4 bases, with 10 bases sitting between them. CDR3 length: 13 residues. CDR1 and CDR2 (germline): SGHRS, YFSETQ. Here the CDR3 DNA reads TGCGCCAGCAGCTCAATGACAGGCACTGAAGCTTTCTTT. Its translation: CASSSMTGTEAFF.

J is TRBJ1-2 and V is TRBV4-2; 9 bases match TRBD1. CDR1 is LGHNA, CDR2 YNFKEQ, per germline. V lost 6 bases, J lost 2 bases, and 7 bases stayed unmatched. The CDR3 extends over 15 amino acids. In DNA, the CDR3 is TGTGCCAGCAGGCCCCGGACAGGGGCGAACTATGGCTACACCTTC. Its translation is CASRPRTGANYGYTF.

This rearrangement joins TRBV12-5 to TRBJ2-1, with 10 bases identical to TRBD2. With 9 bases clipped from V and 7 bases from J, the junction kept 9 bases outside the gene matches. This CDR3 contains 14 residues. The germline gives CDR1 LGHNT, CDR2 FRNRAP. In DNA form, the CDR3 reads TGTGCTAGCTCCAGCGGGAGGGCTTCTAATGAGCAGTTCTTC. Its protein is CASSSGRASNEQFF. The complete variable domain, with remaining parts taken from reference TRBV12-5 and TRBJ2-1, reads DARVTQTPRHKVTEMGQEVTMRCQPILGHNTVFWYRQTMMQGLELLAYFRNRAPLDDSGMPKDRFSAEMPDATLATLKIQPSEPRDSAVYFCASSSGRASNEQFFGPGTRLTVL.

The chain employs TRBV24-1 and TRBJ2-1; 13 bases fit TRBD2. Germline V lookup: CDR1 KGHDR, CDR2 SFDVKD. Unmatched junction bases numbered 9, after V lost 3 bases and J lost 8 bases. This CDR3 has 17 residues. In DNA form, the CDR3 reads TGTGCCACCAGTGATACCGGGACTAGCGGGGAGCTTGATGAGCAGTTCTTC. Translating it yields CATSDTGTSGELDEQFF.

The J gene is TRBJ2-7, the V gene TRBV5-5; 8 nucleotides agree with TRBD2. The V and J ends lost 5 bases and 6 bases, in that order; junction bases with no gene match: 10. Per germline, CDR1 SGHKS and CDR2 YYEKEE (reference sequence). This CDR3 region has 14 residues. The CDR3 region is CASSTTGGDPEQYF. The CDR3, as DNA: TGTGCCAGCAGTACCACCGGGGGGGATCCCGAGCAGTACTTC.

CDR3 coding DNA: TGCGCCAGCAGCTTAAGGACTAGCGGGATGTATAATACCGGGGAGCTGTTTTTT. Amino acids: CASSLRTSGMYNTGELFF. V and J are TRBV5-1 and TRBJ2-2; 12 bases match TRBD2. Per the germline V gene, CDR1 is SGHRS and CDR2 is YFSETQ. This CDR3 is built from 18 residues. V was clipped by 2 bases and J by 5 bases; unmatched bases: 10. The full variable domain, its missing parts supplied by reference TRBV5-1 and TRBJ2-2, is KAGVTQTPRYLIKTRGQQVTLSCSPISGHRSVSWYQQTPGQGLQFLFEYFSETQRNKGNFPGRFSGRQFSNSRSEMNVSTLELGDSALYLCASSLRTSGMYNTGELFFGEGSRLTVL.

This chain connects TRBV9 to TRBJ1-2; D remains unclear. Germline-derived CDR1 and CDR2 are SGDLS and YYNGEE. The V gene lost 0 bases and the J gene lost 8 bases, with 11 bases spanning the gap. The CDR3 consists of 13 residues. The CDR3 DNA sequence: TGTGCCAGCAGCGTAGATGGACTTTACGGCTACACCTTC. Its protein product is CASSVDGLYGYTF.